These T cell receptor beta chains were read from a single sample in a study of beta chain features in type 1 diabetes. Generated by immunoSEQ multiplex PCR, the TCRdb table keeps only in-frame clones and is missing some. Of 140,000 to 150,000 clones in the sample, roughly 50% were seen once. Sequenced: Tregs from blood. Every receptor here comes from a man younger than 35 in good health. Each CDR3 is given with its conserved first and last residue. Fields, in order: D gene, V gene, clone size, J gene, CDR3 protein, CDR3 DNA. The D gene is left open where the match is weak. Only some rows state a clone size, as once, few, many or a class for expanded clones.

TRBD1	TRBV7-7	NA	TRBJ2-5	CASSTRTGGVETQYF	TGTGCCAGCAGCACTCGGACAGGGGGCGTAGAGACCCAGTACTTC
TRBD2	TRBV15	NA	TRBJ2-2	CATSKPGGTITGELFF	TGTGCCACCAGCAAGCCGGGAGGGACTATCACCGGGGAGCTGTTTTTT
TRBD1	TRBV4-2	once	TRBJ1-4	CASSQGQGTTNEKLFF	TGTGCCAGCAGCCAGGGACAGGGCACAACTAATGAAAAACTGTTTTTT
NA	TRBV28	few	TRBJ1-5	CASSLAGFGQPQHF	TGTGCCAGCAGTTTAGCAGGGTTTGGGCAGCCCCAGCATTTT
NA	TRBV28	NA	TRBJ1-2	CASSRGGTTINYGYTF	TGTGCCAGCAGCCGGGGGGGCACCACCATTAACTATGGCTACACCTTC
NA	TRBV28	few	TRBJ1-1	CATTTVPDTEAFF	TGTGCCACCACGACAGTCCCCGACACTGAAGCTTTCTTT
TRBD1	TRBV9	NA	TRBJ2-1	CASSADRGFYNEQFF	TGTGCCAGCAGCGCCGACAGGGGATTCTACAATGAGCAGTTCTTC
NA	TRBV15	NA	TRBJ1-1	CATSTGTTMNTEAFF	TGTGCCACCAGCACAGGGACAACCATGAACACTGAAGCTTTCTTT
TRBD1	TRBV28	NA	TRBJ1-5	CASSFDRGGRQPQHF	TGTGCCAGCAGTTTTGACAGGGGAGGAAGACAGCCCCAGCATTTT
NA	TRBV30	NA	TRBJ1-5	CAWQLGTLNQPQHF	TGTGCCTGGCAACTCGGGACACTAAATCAGCCCCAGCATTTT
NA	TRBV5-1	NA	TRBJ2-3	CASSLSGDTQYF	TGCGCCAGCAGCTTGAGCGGAGATACGCAGTATTTT
NA	TRBV7-9	NA	TRBJ2-7	CASSLAGAYEQYF	TGTGCCAGCAGCTTAGCGGGAGCCTACGAGCAGTACTTC
TRBD1	TRBV5-1	once	TRBJ2-3	CASMTGARDTQYF	TGCGCCAGCATGACAGGGGCTAGAGATACGCAGTATTTT
TRBD2	TRBV7-2	NA	TRBJ2-7	CASSFRVAGESIYEQYF	TGTGCCAGCAGCTTCCGGGTAGCGGGAGAATCCATCTACGAGCAGTACTTC
NA	TRBV7-2	NA	TRBJ1-2	CASSLGVGDDYGYTF	TGTGCCAGCAGCTTAGGGGTAGGGGATGACTATGGCTACACCTTC
TRBD2	TRBV4-3	NA	TRBJ2-1	CASSQGPRWTSGRIKGHNEQFF	TGCGCCAGCAGCCAAGGCCCGCGGTGGACTAGCGGGAGAATTAAGGGGCACAATGAGCAGTTCTTC
TRBD1	TRBV5-1	NA	TRBJ1-5	CASRQGSNQPQHF	TGCGCCAGCAGACAGGGGAGCAATCAGCCCCAGCATTTT
TRBD1	TRBV7-3	NA	TRBJ1-1	CASAQGARTEAFF	TGTGCCAGCGCACAGGGGGCGCGGACTGAAGCTTTCTTT
TRBD1	TRBV15	few	TRBJ2-3	CATSRVEGQGTDTQYF	TGTGCCACCAGCAGAGTAGAGGGACAGGGCACAGATACGCAGTATTTT
NA	TRBV9	NA	TRBJ2-2	CASSVVGGGGTGELFF	TGTGCCAGCAGCGTAGTGGGCGGGGGCGGCACCGGGGAGCTGTTTTTT
TRBD2	TRBV11-3	few	TRBJ2-1	CASSLSGLAGGAQFF	TGTGCCAGCAGCCTTTCTGGACTAGCGGGAGGCGCGCAGTTCTTC
NA	TRBV2	few	TRBJ2-1	CASTQEGGNEQFF	TGTGCCAGCACCCAGGAAGGGGGCAATGAGCAGTTCTTC
TRBD1	TRBV28	few	TRBJ2-3	CASSFNRGSLREPWDTQYF	TGTGCCAGCAGTTTCAACAGGGGCTCGTTACGAGAGCCATGGGATACGCAGTATTTT
NA	TRBV18	once	TRBJ1-1	CASSPLAGVTEAFF	TGTGCCAGCTCACCATTGGCAGGGGTGACTGAAGCTTTCTTT
NA	TRBV29-1	few	TRBJ1-5	CSAGLYGPQHF	TGCAGCGCCGGTCTTTATGGGCCCCAGCATTTT
NA	TRBV5-8	few	TRBJ2-7	CASSFGRGIYEQYF	TGTGCCAGCAGCTTTGGTAGGGGGATCTACGAGCAGTACTTC
NA	TRBV19	few	TRBJ1-5	CASSQGPGQPQHF	TGTGCCAGTAGTCAGGGGCCCGGGCAGCCCCAGCATTTT
TRBD1	TRBV28	NA	TRBJ2-7	CASRGARGQAMSYEQYF	TGTGCCAGCAGGGGGGCTCGGGGACAGGCGATGAGCTACGAGCAGTACTTC
TRBD2	TRBV14	NA	TRBJ2-3	CASSHFRTSGYTDTQYF	TGTGCCAGCAGCCACTTCAGGACTAGCGGATACACAGATACGCAGTATTTT
TRBD1	TRBV10-3	once	TRBJ1-2	CAISNRDRGRSNYGYTF	TGTGCCATCAGCAACCGGGACAGGGGCCGTTCTAACTATGGCTACACCTTC
TRBD2	TRBV7-3	NA	TRBJ2-4	CASSLTARKAGTNIQYF	TGTGCCAGCAGCTTAACGGCCCGAAAAGCGGGAACGAACATTCAGTACTTC